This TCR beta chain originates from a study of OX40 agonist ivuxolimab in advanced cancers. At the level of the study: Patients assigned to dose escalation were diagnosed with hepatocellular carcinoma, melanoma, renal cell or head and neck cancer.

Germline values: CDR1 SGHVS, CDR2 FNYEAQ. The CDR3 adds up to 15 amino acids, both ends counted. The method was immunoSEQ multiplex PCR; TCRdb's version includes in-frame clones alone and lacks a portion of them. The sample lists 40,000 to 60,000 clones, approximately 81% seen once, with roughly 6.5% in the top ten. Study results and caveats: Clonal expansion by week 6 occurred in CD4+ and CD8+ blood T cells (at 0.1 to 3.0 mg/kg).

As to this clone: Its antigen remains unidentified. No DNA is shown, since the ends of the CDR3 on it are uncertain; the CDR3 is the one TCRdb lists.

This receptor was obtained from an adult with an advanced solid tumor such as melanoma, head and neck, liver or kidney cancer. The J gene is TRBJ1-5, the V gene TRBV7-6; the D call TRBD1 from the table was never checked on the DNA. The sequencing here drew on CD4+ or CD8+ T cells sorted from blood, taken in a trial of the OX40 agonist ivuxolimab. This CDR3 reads CASSSSDRGNQPQHF.